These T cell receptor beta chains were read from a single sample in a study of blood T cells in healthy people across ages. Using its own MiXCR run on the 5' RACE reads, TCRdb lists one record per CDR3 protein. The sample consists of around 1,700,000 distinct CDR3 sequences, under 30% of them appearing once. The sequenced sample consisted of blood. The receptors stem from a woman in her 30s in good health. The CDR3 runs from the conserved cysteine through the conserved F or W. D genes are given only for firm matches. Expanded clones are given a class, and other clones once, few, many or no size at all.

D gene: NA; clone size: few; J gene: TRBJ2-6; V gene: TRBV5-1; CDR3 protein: CASTPRVGGVGANVLTF; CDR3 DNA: TGCGCCAGCACTCCCAGAGTCGGGGGAGTTGGGGCCAACGTCCTGACTTTC
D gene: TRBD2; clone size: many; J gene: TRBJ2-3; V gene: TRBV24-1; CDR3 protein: CATSESGGVTDTQYF; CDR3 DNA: TGTGCCACCAGCGAAAGCGGGGGCGTCACAGATACGCAGTATTTT
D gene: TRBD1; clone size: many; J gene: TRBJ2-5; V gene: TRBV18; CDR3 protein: CASSDTGGKETQYF; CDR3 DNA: TGTGCCAGCTCAGACACAGGGGGAAAGGAGACCCAGTACTTC
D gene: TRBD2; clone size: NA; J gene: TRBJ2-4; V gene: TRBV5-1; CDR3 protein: CASSSAGLSGKNIQYF; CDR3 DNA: TGCGCCAGCAGCTCAGCGGGACTCTCGGGCAAAAACATTCAGTACTTC
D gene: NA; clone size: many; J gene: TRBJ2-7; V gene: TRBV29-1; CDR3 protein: CSSRSGRYYEQYF; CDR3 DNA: TGCAGCTCAAGATCGGGGCGATACTACGAGCAGTACTTC
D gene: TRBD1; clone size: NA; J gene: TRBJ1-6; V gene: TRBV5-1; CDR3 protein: CASSLREGQGRSPLHF; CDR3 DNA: TGCGCCAGCAGCTTGCGTGAGGGACAGGGGCGCTCACCCCTCCACTTT
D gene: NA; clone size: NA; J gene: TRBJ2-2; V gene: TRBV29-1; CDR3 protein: CSVEPYSNTGELFF; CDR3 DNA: TGCAGCGTCGAACCATACTCGAACACCGGGGAGCTGTTTTTT
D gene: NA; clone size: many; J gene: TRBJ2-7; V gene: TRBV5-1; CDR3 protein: CASSFSGSQDREQYF; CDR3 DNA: TGCGCCAGCAGCTTTAGCGGTAGCCAAGATCGCGAGCAGTACTTC
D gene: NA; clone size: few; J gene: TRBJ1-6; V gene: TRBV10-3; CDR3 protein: CAISDSPNSPLHF; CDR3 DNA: TGTGCCATCAGTGACTCCCCGAATTCACCCCTCCACTTT
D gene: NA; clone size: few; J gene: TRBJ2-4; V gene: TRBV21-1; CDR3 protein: CASSKGEREVQTDIQYF; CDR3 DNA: TGTGCCAGCAGCAAAGGGGAGCGGGAGGTCCAGACAGACATTCAGTACTTC
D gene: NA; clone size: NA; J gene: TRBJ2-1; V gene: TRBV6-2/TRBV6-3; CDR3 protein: CASREPTYNEQFF; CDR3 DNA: TGTGCCAGCCGGGAACCCACCTACAATGAGCAGTTCTTC
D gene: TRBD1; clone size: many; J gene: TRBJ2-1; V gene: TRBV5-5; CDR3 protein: CASSLGTGVYNEQFF; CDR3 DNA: TGTGCCAGCAGCTTGGGGACAGGGGTCTACAATGAGCAGTTCTTC
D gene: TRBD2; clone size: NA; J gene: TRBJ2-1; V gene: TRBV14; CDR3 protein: CASNRFAGGAYNEQFF; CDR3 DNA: TGTGCCAGCAACCGATTTGCGGGAGGGGCCTACAATGAGCAGTTCTTC
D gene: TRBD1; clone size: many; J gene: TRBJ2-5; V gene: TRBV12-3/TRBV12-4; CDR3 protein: CASKKFQGEETQYF; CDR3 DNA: TGTGCCAGCAAGAAATTCCAGGGGGAGGAGACCCAGTACTTC
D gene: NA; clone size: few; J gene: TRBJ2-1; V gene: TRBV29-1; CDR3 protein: CSVAEKESRSYNEQFF; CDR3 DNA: TGCAGCGTTGCGGAAAAAGAATCCCGCTCCTACAATGAGCAGTTCTTC
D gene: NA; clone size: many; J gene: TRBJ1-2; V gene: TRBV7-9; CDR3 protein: CASSSQAYGYTF; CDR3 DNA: TGTGCCAGCAGCTCCCAGGCCTATGGCTACACCTTC
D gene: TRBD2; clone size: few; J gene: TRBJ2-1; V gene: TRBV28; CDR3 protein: CASSRGGGGAYNEQFF; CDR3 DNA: TGTGCCAGCAGTCGCGGGGGCGGGGGGGCGTACAATGAGCAGTTCTTC
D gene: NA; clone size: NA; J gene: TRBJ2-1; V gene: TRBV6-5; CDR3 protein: CASSAQGSNEQFF; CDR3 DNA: TGTGCCAGCAGTGCCCAGGGCAGCAATGAGCAGTTCTTC
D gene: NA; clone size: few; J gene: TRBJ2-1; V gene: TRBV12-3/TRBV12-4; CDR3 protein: CASSTVDNQFF; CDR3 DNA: TGTGCCAGCAGTACCGTAGACAATCAGTTCTTC
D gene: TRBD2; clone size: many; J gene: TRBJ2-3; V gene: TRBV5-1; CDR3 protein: CASSLTSGPAGDTQYF; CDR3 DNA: TGCGCCAGCAGCTTGACTAGCGGGCCCGCGGGAGATACGCAGTATTTT
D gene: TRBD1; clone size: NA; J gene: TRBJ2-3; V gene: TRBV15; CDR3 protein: CATSRSPGTGEADTQYF; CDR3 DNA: TGTGCCACCAGCAGATCCCCCGGGACAGGGGAGGCGGATACGCAGTATTTT
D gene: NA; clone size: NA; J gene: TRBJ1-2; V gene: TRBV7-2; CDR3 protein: CASTYGYTF; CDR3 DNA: TGTGCCAGTACCTATGGCTACACCTTC
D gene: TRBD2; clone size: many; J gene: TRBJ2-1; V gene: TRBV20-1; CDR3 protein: CSARVSGRSVSNEQFF; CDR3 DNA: TGCAGTGCTAGAGTTTCCGGGAGGTCGGTTTCAAATGAGCAGTTCTTC
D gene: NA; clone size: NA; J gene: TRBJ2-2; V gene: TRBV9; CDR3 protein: CASDNTGELFF; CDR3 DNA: TGTGCCAGCGACAACACCGGGGAGCTGTTTTTT
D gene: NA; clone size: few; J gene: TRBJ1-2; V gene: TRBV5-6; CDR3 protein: CASSRTDSNYGYTF; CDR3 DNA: TGTGCCAGCAGCAGGACCGATTCTAACTATGGCTACACCTTC
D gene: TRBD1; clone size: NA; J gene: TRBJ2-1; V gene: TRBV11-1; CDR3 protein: CASSFPLSGGPEAQLDNEQFF; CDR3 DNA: TGTGCCAGCAGCTTTCCCCTCTCAGGGGGACCGGAAGCTCAGCTGGACAATGAGCAGTTCTTC
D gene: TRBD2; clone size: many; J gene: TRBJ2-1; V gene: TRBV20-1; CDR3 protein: CSAPSGGYNEQFF; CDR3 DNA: TGCAGTGCACCTAGCGGGGGGTACAATGAGCAGTTCTTC
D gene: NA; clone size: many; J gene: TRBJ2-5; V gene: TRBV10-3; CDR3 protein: CAISEGSEGGETQYF; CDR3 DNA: TGTGCCATCAGTGAGGGGAGTGAGGGGGGAGAGACCCAGTACTTC
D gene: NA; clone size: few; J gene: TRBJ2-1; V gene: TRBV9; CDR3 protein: CASGHGTNTDEQFF; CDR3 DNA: TGTGCCAGCGGACACGGGACGAATACCGATGAGCAGTTCTTC
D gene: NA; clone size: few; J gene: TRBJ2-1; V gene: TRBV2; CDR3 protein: CASSVLVGSYNEQFF; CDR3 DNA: TGTGCCAGCAGTGTCTTAGTGGGGTCCTACAATGAGCAGTTCTTC
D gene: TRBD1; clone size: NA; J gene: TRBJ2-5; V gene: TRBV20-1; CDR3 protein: CSARQDRGQETQYF; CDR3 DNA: TGCAGTGCTAGACAGGACAGGGGCCAAGAGACCCAGTACTTC
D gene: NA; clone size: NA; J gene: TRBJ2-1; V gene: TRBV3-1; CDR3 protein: CACSQPTGWEQFF; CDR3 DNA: TGTGCCTGCAGCCAACCGACTGGGTGGGAGCAGTTCTTC
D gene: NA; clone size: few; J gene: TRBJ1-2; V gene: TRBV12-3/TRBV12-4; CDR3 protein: CASSLIGCMGYTF; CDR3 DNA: TGTGCCAGCAGTTTAATAGGGTGCATGGGCTACACCTTC
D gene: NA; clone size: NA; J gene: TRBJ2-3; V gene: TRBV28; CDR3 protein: CASSSVATSGHQYF; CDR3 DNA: TGTGCCAGCAGTTCCGTAGCAACCTCGGGTCATCAGTATTTT
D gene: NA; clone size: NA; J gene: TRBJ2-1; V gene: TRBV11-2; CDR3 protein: CASSSLAREQFF; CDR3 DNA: TGTGCCAGCAGCTCACTAGCTCGTGAGCAGTTCTTC
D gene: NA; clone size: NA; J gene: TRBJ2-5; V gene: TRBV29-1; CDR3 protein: CSVEIAGRGRRYQETQYF; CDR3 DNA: TGCAGCGTTGAAATAGCTGGTCGGGGCAGGAGATACCAAGAGACCCAGTACTTC
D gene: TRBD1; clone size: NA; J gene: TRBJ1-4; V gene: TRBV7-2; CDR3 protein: CASSSRGQINEKRFF; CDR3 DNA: TGTGCCAGCAGCTCAAGGGGACAGATTAATGAAAAACGGTTTTTT
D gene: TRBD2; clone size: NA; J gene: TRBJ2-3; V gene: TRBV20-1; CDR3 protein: CSARVAGTSVYF; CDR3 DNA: TGCAGTGCTAGAGTCGCCGGGACTAGCGTGTATTTT
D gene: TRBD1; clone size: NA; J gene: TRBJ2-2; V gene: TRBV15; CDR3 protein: CATSLGQGGGELFF; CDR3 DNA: TGTGCCACCAGCCTGGGACAGGGAGGCGGGGAGCTGTTTTTT
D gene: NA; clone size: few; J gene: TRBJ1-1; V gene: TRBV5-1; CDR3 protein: CASSLGLQLNTEAFF; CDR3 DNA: TGCGCCAGCAGCTTGGGTTTACAGTTGAACACTGAAGCTTTCTTT
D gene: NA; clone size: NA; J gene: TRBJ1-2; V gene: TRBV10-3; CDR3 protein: CAISAPGNYGYTF; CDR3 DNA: TGTGCCATCAGTGCGCCCGGGAACTATGGCTACACCTTC
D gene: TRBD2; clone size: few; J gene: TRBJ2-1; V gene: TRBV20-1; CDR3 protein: CSARGAIGTSGSRGNEQFF; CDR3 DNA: TGCAGTGCTAGAGGGGCTATCGGGACTAGCGGTTCCCGGGGCAATGAGCAGTTCTTC
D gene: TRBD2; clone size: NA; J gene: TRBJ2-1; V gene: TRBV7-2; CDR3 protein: CASSFSSSGSSNERFF; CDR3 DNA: TGTGCCAGCAGCTTTTCGTCTAGCGGGAGCTCCAATGAGCGGTTCTTC
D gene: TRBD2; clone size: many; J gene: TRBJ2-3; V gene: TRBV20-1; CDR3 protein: CSARPWAGDLTDTQYF; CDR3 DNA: TGCAGTGCTAGACCCTGGGCGGGAGATCTCACAGATACGCAGTATTTT
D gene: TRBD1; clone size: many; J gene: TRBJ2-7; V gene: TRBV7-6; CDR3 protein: CASSSGQGIAYEQYF; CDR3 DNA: TGTGCCAGCAGCTCGGGACAGGGGATTGCCTACGAGCAGTACTTC
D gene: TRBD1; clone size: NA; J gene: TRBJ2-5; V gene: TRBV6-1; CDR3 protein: CASCKEKRGQGVETQYF; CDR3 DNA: TGTGCCAGCTGCAAAGAGAAGAGGGGCCAGGGGGTAGAGACCCAGTACTTC
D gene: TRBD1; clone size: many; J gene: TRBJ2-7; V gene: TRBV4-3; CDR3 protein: CASSQGAPRTGAPYEQYF; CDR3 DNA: TGCGCCAGCAGCCAAGGGGCCCCCCGGACAGGGGCCCCCTACGAGCAGTACTTC
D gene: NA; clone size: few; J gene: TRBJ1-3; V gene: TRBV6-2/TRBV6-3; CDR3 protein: CASSSPGAGNTIYF; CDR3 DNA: TGTGCCAGCAGTTCCCCCGGAGCTGGAAACACCATATATTTT
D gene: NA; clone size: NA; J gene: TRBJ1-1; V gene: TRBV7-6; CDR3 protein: CASSFGGGFMNTEAFF; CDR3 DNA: TGTGCCAGCAGCTTCGGTGGGGGTTTCATGAACACTGAAGCTTTCTTT
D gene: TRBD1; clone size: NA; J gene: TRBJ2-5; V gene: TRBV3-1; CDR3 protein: CASSENDRGETQYF; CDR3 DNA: TGTGCCAGCAGCGAGAACGACAGGGGAGAGACCCAGTACTTC
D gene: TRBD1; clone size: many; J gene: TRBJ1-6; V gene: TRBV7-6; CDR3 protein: CASSSRDSHNSPLHF; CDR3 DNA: TGTGCCAGCAGCTCACGGGACAGCCATAATTCACCCCTCCACTTT
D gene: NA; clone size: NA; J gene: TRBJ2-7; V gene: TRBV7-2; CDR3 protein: CASSHSYLASYEQYF; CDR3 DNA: TGTGCCAGCAGCCATTCCTACCTAGCTTCCTACGAGCAGTACTTC
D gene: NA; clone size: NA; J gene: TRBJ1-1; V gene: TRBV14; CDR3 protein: CASSQDLWGAFF; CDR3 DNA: TGTGCCAGCAGCCAAGATCTTTGGGGAGCTTTCTTT
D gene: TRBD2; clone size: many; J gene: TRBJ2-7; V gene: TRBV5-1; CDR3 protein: CASSSPGGLAGYLEQYF; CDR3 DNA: TGCGCCAGCAGCTCCCCGGGGGGACTAGCGGGATACCTCGAACAGTACTTC
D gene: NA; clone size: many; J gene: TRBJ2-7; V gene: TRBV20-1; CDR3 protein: CSARGMGGTEDSEQYF; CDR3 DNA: TGCAGTGCTAGAGGTATGGGCGGGACGGAGGACTCCGAGCAGTACTTC